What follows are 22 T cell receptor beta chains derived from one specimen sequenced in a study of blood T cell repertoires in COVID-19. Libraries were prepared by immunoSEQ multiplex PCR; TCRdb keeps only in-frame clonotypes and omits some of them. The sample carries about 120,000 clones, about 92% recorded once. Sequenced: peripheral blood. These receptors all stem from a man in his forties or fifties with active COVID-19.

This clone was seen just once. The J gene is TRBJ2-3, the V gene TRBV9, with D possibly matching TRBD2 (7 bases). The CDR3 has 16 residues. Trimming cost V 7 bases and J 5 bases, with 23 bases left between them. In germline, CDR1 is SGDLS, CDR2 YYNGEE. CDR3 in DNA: TGTGCCAGCTCCCCCAGGGGTGGGGGGGCCGAAGATACGCAGTATTTT. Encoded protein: CASSPRGGGAEDTQYF.

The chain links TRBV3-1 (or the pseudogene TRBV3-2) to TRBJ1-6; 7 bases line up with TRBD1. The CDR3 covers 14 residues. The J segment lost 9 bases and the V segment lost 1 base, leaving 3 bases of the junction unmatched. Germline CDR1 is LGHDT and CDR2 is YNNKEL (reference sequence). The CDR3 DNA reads TGTGCCAGCAGCCAAGGACAGGGAGTTTCACCCCTCCACTTT. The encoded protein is CASSQGQGVSPLHF.

The CDR3 sequence is CASSIFLPGQSSYNSPLHF. CDR3 bases: TGTGCCAGTAGTATTTTCCTACCGGGACAGAGCTCCTATAATTCACCCCTCCACTTT. The chain joins TRBV19 to TRBJ1-6, with 7 bases that match TRBD1. Germline assignment: CDR1 LNHDA and CDR2 SQIVND (reference sequence). The length of the CDR3 is 19 residues. With V trimmed by 3 bases and J by 0 bases, 11 bases remained unmatched.

This CDR3 reads CASSPSTHHTEAFF. The CDR3 region has the DNA TGTGCCAGCTCACCTTCTACTCACCACACTGAAGCTTTCTTT. The rearrangement joins TRBV18 to TRBJ1-1; no firm D call. Germline V CDR1 and CDR2: KGHSH, LQKENI. The CDR3 is 14 amino acids. Trimming stripped 3 bases from V and 3 bases from J, with 11 bases between.

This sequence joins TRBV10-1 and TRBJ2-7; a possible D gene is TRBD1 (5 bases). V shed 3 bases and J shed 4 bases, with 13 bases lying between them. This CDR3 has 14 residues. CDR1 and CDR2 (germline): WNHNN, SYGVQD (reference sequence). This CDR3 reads CASSEVNQGYEQYV. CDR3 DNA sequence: TGCGCCAGCAGTGAAGTCAATCAGGGATACGAGCAGTACGTC.

The CDR3 DNA follows: TGTGCCAGCAGTGAAGCCTACAGGGGGCTGGCTATCGAGCAGTACGTC. It translates to CASSEAYRGLAIEQYV. The rearrangement links TRBV6-1 to TRBJ2-7; 9 bases agree with TRBD1. Germline CDR1 and CDR2: MNHNS and SASEGT. There are 16 residues in the CDR3. V shed 0 bases, J shed 6 bases, and the junction held 9 bases outside the gene matches.

The CDR3 sequence: CSVVPRRPANYGYTF. The CDR3 nucleotides read TGCAGCGTGGTACCCAGGAGGCCAGCTAACTATGGCTACACCTTC. V and J are TRBV29-1 and TRBJ1-2; D is unclear. V shed 6 bases and J shed 0 bases, with 17 bases lying between them. CDR1 SQVTM and CDR2 ANQGSEA come from the germline V gene. The CDR3 runs 15 residues.

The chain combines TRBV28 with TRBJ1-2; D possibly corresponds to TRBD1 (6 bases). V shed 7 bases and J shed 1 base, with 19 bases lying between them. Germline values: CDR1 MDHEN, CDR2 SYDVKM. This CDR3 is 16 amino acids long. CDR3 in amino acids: CASTSWAKGGNYGYTF. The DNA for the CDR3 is TGTGCCAGCACCTCCTGGGCCAAAGGGGGTAACTATGGCTACACCTTC.

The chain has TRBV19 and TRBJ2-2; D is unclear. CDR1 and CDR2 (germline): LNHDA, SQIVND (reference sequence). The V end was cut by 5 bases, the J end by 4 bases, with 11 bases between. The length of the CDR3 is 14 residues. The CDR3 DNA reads TGTGCCAGTAGTGCGCGCGAATCCACCGGGGAGCTGTTTTTT. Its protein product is CASSARESTGELFF.

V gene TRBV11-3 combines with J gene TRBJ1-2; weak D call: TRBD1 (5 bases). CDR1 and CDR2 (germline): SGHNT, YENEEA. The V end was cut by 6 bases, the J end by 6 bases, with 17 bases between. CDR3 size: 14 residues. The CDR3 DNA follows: TGTGCCAGCAGTCTCCAGCAGGGCGCAAATGGCTACACCTTC. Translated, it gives CASSLQQGANGYTF.

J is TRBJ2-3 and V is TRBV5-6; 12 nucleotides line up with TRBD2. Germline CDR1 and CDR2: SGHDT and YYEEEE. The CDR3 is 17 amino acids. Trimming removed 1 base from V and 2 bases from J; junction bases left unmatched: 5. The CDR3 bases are TGTGCCAGCAGCTTGAGGACTAGCGGGACCTACACAGATACGCAGTATTTT. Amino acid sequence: CASSLRTSGTYTDTQYF.

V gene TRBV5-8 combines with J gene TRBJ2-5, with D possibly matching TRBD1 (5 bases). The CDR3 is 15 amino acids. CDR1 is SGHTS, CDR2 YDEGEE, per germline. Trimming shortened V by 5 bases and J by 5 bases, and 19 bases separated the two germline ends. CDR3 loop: CASSLESRVGETQYF. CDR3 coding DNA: TGTGCCAGCAGTTTAGAGAGCAGGGTCGGGGAGACCCAGTACTTC. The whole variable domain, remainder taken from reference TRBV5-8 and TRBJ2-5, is EAGVTQSPTHLIKTRGQQATLRCSPISGHTSVYWYQQALGLGLQFLLWYDEGEERNRGNFPPRFSGRQFPNYSSELNVNALELEDSALYLCASSLESRVGETQYFGPGTRLLVL.

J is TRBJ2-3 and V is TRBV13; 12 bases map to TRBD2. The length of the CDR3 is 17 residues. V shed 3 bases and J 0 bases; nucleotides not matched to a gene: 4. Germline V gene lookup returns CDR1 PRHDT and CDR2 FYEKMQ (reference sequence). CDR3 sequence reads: CASSFRLAGDSTDTQYF. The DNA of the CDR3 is TGTGCCAGCAGCTTTCGACTAGCGGGAGATAGCACAGATACGCAGTATTTT.

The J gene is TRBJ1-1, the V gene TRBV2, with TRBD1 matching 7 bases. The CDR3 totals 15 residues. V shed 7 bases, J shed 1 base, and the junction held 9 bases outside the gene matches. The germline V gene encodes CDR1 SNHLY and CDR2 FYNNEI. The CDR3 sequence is CASNTPQGGNTEAFF. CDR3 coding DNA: TGTGCCAGCAATACCCCCCAGGGGGGGAACACTGAAGCTTTCTTT.

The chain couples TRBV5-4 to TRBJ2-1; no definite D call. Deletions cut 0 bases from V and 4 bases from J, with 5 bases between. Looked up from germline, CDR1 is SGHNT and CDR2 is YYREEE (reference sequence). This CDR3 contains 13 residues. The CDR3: CASSLGQYNEQFF. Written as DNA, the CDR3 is TGTGCCAGCAGCTTGGGTCAATACAATGAGCAGTTCTTC.

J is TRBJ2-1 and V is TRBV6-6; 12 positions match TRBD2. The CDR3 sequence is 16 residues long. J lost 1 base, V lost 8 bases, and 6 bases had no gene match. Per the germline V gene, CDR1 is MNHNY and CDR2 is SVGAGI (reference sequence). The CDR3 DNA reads TGTGCCAGCGGGCGGACTAGCGGGACTTCCTACAATGAGCAGTTCTTC. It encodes CASGRTSGTSYNEQFF.

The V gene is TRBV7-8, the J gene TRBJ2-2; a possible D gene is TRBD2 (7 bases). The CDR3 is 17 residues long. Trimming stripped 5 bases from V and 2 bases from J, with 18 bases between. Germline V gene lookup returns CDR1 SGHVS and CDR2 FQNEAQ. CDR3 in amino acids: CASSGRGHNVNTGELFF. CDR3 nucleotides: TGTGCCAGCAGCGGGCGGGGGCATAACGTAAACACCGGGGAGCTGTTTTTT.

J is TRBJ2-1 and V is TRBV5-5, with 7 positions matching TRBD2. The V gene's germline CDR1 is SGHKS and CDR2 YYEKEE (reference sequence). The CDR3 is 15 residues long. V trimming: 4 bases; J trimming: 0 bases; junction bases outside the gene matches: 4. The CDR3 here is CASSPTGGSYNEQFF. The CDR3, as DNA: TGTGCCAGCAGCCCGACGGGAGGCTCCTACAATGAGCAGTTCTTC.

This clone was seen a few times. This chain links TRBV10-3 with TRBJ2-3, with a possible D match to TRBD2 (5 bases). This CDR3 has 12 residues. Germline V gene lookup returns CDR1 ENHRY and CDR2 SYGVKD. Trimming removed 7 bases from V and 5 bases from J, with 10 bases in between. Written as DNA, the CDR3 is TGTGCCATCAAGGGAGAGGGAGATACGCAGTATTTT. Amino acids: CAIKGEGDTQYF.

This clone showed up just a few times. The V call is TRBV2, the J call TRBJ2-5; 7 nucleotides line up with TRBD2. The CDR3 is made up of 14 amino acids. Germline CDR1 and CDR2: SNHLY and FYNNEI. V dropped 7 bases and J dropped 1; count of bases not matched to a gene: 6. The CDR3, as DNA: TGTGCCAGCACCCGGGGAGGGACCCAAGAGACCCAGTACTTC. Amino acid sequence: CASTRGGTQETQYF.

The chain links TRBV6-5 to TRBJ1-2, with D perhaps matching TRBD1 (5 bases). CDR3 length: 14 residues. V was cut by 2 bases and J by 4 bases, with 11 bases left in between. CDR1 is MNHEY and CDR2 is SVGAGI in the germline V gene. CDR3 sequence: CASSYQGMGYGYTF. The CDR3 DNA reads TGTGCCAGCAGTTACCAGGGTATGGGCTATGGCTACACCTTC.

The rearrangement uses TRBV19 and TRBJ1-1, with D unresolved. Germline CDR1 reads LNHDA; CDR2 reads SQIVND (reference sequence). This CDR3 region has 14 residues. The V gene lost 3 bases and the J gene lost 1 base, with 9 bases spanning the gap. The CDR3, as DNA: TGTGCCAGTAGTATCGCACACGCGAACACTGAAGCTTTCTTT. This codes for CASSIAHANTEAFF.